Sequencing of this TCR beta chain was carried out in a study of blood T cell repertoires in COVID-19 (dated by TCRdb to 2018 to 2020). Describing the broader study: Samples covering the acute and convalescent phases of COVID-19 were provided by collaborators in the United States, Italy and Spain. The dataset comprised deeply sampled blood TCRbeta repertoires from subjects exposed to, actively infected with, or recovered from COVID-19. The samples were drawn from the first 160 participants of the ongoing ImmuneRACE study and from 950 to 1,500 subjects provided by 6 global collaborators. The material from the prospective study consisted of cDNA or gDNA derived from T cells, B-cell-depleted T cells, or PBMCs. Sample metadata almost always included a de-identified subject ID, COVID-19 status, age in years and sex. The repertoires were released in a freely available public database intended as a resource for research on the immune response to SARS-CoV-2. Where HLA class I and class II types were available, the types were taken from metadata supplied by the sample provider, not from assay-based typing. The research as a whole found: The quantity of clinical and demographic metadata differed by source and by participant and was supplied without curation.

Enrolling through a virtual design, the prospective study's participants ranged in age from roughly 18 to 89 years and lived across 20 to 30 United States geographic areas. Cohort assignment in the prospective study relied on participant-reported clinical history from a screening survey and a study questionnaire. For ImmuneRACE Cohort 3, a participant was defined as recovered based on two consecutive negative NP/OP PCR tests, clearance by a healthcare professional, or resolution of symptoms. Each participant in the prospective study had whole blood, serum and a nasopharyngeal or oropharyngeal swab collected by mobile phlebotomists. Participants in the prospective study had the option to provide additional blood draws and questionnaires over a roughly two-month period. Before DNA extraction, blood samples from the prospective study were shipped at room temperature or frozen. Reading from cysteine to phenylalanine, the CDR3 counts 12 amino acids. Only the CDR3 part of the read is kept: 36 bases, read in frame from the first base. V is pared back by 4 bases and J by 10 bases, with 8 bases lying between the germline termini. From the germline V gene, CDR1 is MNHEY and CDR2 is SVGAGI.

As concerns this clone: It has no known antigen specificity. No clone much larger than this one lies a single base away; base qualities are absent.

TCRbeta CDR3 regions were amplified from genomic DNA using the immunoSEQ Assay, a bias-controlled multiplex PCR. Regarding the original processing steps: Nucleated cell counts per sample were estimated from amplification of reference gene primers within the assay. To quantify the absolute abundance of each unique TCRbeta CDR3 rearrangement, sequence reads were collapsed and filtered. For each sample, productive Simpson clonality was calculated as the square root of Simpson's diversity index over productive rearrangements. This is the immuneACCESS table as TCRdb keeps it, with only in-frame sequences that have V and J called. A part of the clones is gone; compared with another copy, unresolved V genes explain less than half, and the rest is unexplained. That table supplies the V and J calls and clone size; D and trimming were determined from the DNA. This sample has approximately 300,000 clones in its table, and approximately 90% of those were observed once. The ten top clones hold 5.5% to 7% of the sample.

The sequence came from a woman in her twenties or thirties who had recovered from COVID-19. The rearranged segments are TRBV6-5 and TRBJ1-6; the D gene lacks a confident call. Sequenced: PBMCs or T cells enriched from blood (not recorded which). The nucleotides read TGTGCCAGCAGTTCCCCGTTGTCACCCCTCCACTTT. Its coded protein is CASSSPLSPLHF.